The 17 T cell receptor beta chains presented below share a single source sample, sequenced in a study of CD8 T cells in Susac syndrome. The authors reverse transcribed roughly 0.45 to 1 ug RNA with random hexamers. TCRdb reprocessed the immunoSEQ multiplex PCR reads via MiXCR and lists one record per CDR3 protein. The table has about 190,000 distinct CDR3 sequences, approximately 94% seen once. The sequenced sample was CD4+ T cells from PBMCs. The receptors derive from a human donor in good health.

V and J are TRBV15 and TRBJ1-3; no definite D call. CDR1 is LNHNV and CDR2 is YYDKDF in the germline V gene (reference sequence). V was trimmed by 0 bases and J by 2 bases, leaving 8 bases between them. The CDR3 is 15 amino acids. CDR3 DNA: TGTGCCACCAGCAGAGAGTACGGGGCTGGAAACACCATATATTTT. Translated, it gives CATSREYGAGNTIYF.

The rearrangement uses TRBV18 and TRBJ1-1, with unresolved D. CDR3 length: 11 residues. Germline V CDR1 and CDR2: KGHSH, LQKENI. With 5 bases removed from V and 7 bases from J, the gap between germline ends came to 8 bases. The CDR3 protein is CASSREREAFF. The CDR3 nucleotides are TGTGCCAGCTCAAGAGAGCGTGAAGCTTTCTTT.

V and J are TRBV7-2 and TRBJ1-2; D remains unclear. V shed 5 bases and J shed 4 bases, with 14 bases lying between them. Germline-derived CDR1 and CDR2 are SGHTA and FQGNSA. CDR3 length equals 14 residues. The CDR3 bases are TGTGCCAGCAGCCTTATGCTATCCTCCTATGGCTACACCTTC. Translated, it gives CASSLMLSSYGYTF. Using reference TRBV7-2 and TRBJ1-2 for the parts outside the CDR3, the full variable domain is GAGVSQSPSNKVTEKGKDVELRCDPISGHTALYWYRQSLGQGLEFLIYFQGNSAPDKSGLPSDRFSAERTGGSVSTLTIQRTQQEDSAVYLCASSLMLSSYGYTFGSGTRLTVV.

V gene TRBV6-6 combines with J gene TRBJ2-2; 9 bases are a match to TRBD1. Trimming removed 4 bases from V and 4 bases from J; junction bases left unmatched: 7. Germline V gene sequence: CDR1 MNHNY, CDR2 SVGAGI (reference sequence). This CDR3 is 16 amino acids long. CDR3 coding DNA: TGTGCCAGCAGTTCGACAGGGGGGCGGGGCACCGGGGAGCTGTTTTTT. Residues: CASSSTGGRGTGELFF.

The chain links TRBV30 to TRBJ1-1; 9 bases are shared with TRBD1. Trimming at V came to 2 bases and at J to 7 bases, leaving 8 bases not matched to a gene. This CDR3 contains 14 residues. Germline CDR1 GTSNPN, CDR2 SVGIG (reference sequence). The CDR3 nucleotides read TGTGCCTGGAGTCTGAACAGGGGGCCGGGTGAAGCTTTCTTT. Translating gives CAWSLNRGPGEAFF.

J is TRBJ2-2 and V is TRBV6-1; TRBD1 might be the D (6 bases). This CDR3 has 17 residues. The V and J ends lost 6 bases and 2 bases respectively, with 19 bases between them. CDR1 and CDR2 from the germline V gene are MNHNS and SASEGT. The DNA for the CDR3 is TGTGCCAGCAGCCCGAGAAGGGACATTCGCAACACCGGGGAGCTGTTTTTT. Protein: CASSPRRDIRNTGELFF.

V gene TRBV20-1 combines with J gene TRBJ2-3, with D hard to call. V gave up 3 bases and J gave up 9 bases, with 7 bases separating them. The CDR3 runs 10 residues. Germline V gives CDR1 DFQATT, CDR2 SNEGSKA (reference sequence). The CDR3 coding sequence is TGCAGTGCTAGTTACCTAACGCAGTATTTT. Its translation: CSASYLTQYF.

The J gene is TRBJ2-1, the V gene TRBV7-8; no clear D. Germline-derived CDR1 and CDR2 are SGHVS and FQNEAQ. V lost 5 bases, J lost 9 bases, and 20 bases lay in between. The CDR3 has 15 amino acids. CDR3 sequence (DNA): TGTGCCAGCAGCACTGAACGCCTTTTAGGAGTTGAGCAGTTCTTC. Translating it yields CASSTERLLGVEQFF.

The genes are TRBV5-6 and TRBJ2-7; D is uncertain. Germline V gives CDR1 SGHDT, CDR2 YYEEEE. The CDR3 has 13 amino acids. V lost 3 bases and J 3 bases, leaving 10 bases between the germline ends. DNA for the CDR3: TGTGCCAGCAGCTACAATTCTCTCTACGAGCAGTACGTC. It encodes CASSYNSLYEQYV.

In its sample, this clonotype was seen once. Relative to the germline gene, one junction end is altered; a read error may explain this. The chain couples TRBV10-3 to TRBJ2-2, with 8 bases identical to TRBD2. CDR3 length: 14 amino acids. Looked up from germline, CDR1 is ENHRY and CDR2 is SYGVKD. The CDR3 here is CAFRTSLNTGELFF. The CDR3 nucleotides are TGTGCCTTTCGGACTAGCCTGAACACGGGGGAGCTGTTTTTT.

The chain couples TRBV20-1 to TRBJ1-5; 9 bases are a match to TRBD1. The CDR3 length is 16 residues. Trimming took 6 bases from V and 0 from J; bases not matched to a gene: 9. The germline CDR1 and CDR2 sequences are DFQATT and SNEGSKA (reference sequence). This CDR3 reads CSALPDRGTSNQPQHF. CDR3 coding DNA: TGCAGTGCCTTACCGGACAGGGGAACTAGCAATCAGCCCCAGCATTTT.

The chain links TRBV7-2 to TRBJ2-7; no reliable D call. Germline V gene sequence: CDR1 SGHTA, CDR2 FQGNSA. The CDR3 covers 13 residues. The V end lost 1 base, the J end lost 0 bases, and 4 bases lay between the germline ends. The CDR3 region is CASSLVVSYEQYF. CDR3 nucleotide sequence: TGTGCCAGCAGCTTAGTGGTCTCCTACGAGCAGTACTTC.

The rearrangement joins TRBV9 to TRBJ1-3, with no clear D. From germline, CDR1 is SGDLS and CDR2 YYNGEE. There are 13 residues in the CDR3. V was clipped by 4 bases and J by 0 bases, with 5 bases between them. The DNA of the CDR3 is TGTGCCAGCAGCTCCATCTCTGGAAACACCATATATTTT. Translation gives CASSSISGNTIYF.

The rearrangement links TRBV19 to TRBJ1-1; no reliable D call. The germline V gene has CDR1 LNHDA and CDR2 SQIVND (reference sequence). Trimming left V 7 bases short and J 1 base short, with 7 bases between. CDR3 length: 12 residues. CDR3 DNA sequence: TGTGCCAGTAAAAAGGGGAACACTGAAGCTTTCTTT. Translation gives CASKKGNTEAFF.

The rearrangement links TRBV11-1 to TRBJ2-1; no firm D call. V was pared by 1 base and J by 7 bases, with 11 bases between. Germline values: CDR1 SGHAT, CDR2 FQDESV (reference sequence). This CDR3 is 14 amino acids long. For the CDR3, the DNA is TGTGCCAGCAGCTTAGGCTCTATCCAAAATGAGCAGTTCTTC. Its translation: CASSLGSIQNEQFF.

The chain recombines TRBV6-2 or TRBV6-3 with TRBJ1-2; D call uncertain. V was trimmed by 5 bases and J by 11 bases, leaving 9 bases between them. This CDR3 contains 10 residues. Germline CDR1 reads MNHEY; CDR2 reads SVGEGT. CDR3 loop: CASSGMLYTF. CDR3 nucleotide sequence: TGTGCCAGCAGTGGGATGCTGTACACCTTC.

The V and J genes are TRBV13 and TRBJ1-1; unclear D gene. Germline values: CDR1 PRHDT, CDR2 FYEKMQ (reference sequence). Trimming removed 5 bases at V and 7 bases at J, with 17 bases between. The CDR3 is 14 amino acids. CDR3 sequence (DNA): TGTGCCAGCAGCCTACTAAGGGTGTCTGGTGAAGCTTTCTTT. As protein: CASSLLRVSGEAFF.